This T cell receptor beta chain was identified in a study of T cells after yellow fever vaccination. Study findings and constraints: Contaminating bulk clonotypes could be abundant in FACS-sorted repertoires. Weaker, the secondary response had a peak occurring faster, on day 5 versus 15.

This CDR3 has 14 residues. V was trimmed by 2 bases and J by 15 bases, leaving 21 bases between them. Germline assignment: CDR1 LGHNA and CDR2 YSLEER. This clonotype was seen at least ten times. Its cognate antigen is unknown. MiXCR, applied by TCRdb to the 5' RACE reads, yields one record per CDR3 protein. The sample has around 110,000 distinct CDR3 sequences, 8.4% seen once. The sample was CD8+ T cells sorted from PBMCs, taken 45 days after the yellow fever booster vaccination. V gene TRBV4-3 combines with J gene TRBJ2-3; possibly TRBD2 for D (6 bases). This sequence originates from a man aged 30 to 39 who received the YFV17D yellow fever vaccine. CDR3 DNA: TGCGCCAGCAGCCAATCCTCTGGACTATCCGCGCGCTATTTT. Protein product: CASSQSSGLSARYF.